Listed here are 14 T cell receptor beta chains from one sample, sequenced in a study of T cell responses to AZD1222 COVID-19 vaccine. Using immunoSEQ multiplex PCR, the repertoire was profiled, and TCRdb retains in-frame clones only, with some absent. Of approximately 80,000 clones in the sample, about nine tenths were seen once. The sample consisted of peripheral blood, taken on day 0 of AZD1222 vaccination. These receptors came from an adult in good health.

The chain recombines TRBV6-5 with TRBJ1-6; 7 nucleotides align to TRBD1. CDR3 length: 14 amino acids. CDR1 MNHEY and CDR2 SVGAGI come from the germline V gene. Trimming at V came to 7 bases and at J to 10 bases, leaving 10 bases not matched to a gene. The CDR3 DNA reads TGTGCCAGCACGACAGGGCTAATGGGGTCACCCCTCCACTTT. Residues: CASTTGLMGSPLHF.

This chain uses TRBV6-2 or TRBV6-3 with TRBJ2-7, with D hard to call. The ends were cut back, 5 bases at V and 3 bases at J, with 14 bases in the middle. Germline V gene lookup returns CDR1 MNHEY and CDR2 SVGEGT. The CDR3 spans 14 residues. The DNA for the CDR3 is TGTGCCAGCAGTCACGACGTCACTCGCTACGAGCAGTACTTC. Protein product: CASSHDVTRYEQYF.

The chain's CDR3 is CASSLRTGGTEAFF. The CDR3 DNA sequence: TGTGCCAGCAGTTTAAGGACAGGGGGAACTGAAGCTTTCTTT. The chain is built from TRBV3-1 (or the pseudogene TRBV3-2) and TRBJ1-1; 10 bases align to TRBD1. Trimming at V came to 6 bases and at J to 5 bases, leaving 6 bases not matched to a gene. Germline assignment: CDR1 LGHDT and CDR2 YNNKEL (reference sequence). The CDR3 sequence is 14 residues long.

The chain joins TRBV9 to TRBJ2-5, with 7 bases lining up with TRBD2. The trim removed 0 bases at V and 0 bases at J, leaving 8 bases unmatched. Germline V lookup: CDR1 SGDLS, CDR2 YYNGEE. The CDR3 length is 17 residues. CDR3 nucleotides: TGTGCCAGCAGCGTAGGGTTGGGCGGGGGATACCAAGAGACCCAGTACTTC. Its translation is CASSVGLGGGYQETQYF. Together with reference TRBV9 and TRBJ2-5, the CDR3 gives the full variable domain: DSGVTQTPKHLITATGQRVTLRCSPRSGDLSVYWYQQSLDQGLQFLIQYYNGEERAKGNILERFSAQQFPDLHSELNLSSLELGDSALYFCASSVGLGGGYQETQYFGPGTRLLVL.

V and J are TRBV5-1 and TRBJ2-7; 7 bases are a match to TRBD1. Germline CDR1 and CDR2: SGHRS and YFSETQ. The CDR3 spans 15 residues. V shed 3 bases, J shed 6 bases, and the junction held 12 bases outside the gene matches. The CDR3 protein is CASSSRGRYRREQYF. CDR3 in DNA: TGCGCCAGCAGCTCTAGGGGGCGGTATCGTCGCGAGCAGTACTTC.

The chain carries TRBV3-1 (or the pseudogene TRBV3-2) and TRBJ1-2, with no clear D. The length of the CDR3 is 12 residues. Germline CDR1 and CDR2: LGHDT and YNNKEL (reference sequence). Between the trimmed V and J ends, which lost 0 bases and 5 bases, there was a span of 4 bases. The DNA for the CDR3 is TGTGCCAGCAGCCAAGATACTTATGGCTACACCTTC. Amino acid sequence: CASSQDTYGYTF.

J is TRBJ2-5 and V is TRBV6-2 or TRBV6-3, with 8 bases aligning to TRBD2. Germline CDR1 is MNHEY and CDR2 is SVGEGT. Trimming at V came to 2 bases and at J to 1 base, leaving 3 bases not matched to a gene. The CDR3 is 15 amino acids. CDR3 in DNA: TGTGCCAGCAGTTACATGGCGGGGGGCCAAGAGACCCAGTACTTC. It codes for CASSYMAGGQETQYF.

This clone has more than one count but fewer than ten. The CDR3 is CASSPQQGNQPQHF. CDR3 coding DNA: TGTGCCAGTAGTCCTCAACAGGGCAATCAGCCCCAGCATTTT. The chain is built from TRBV19 and TRBJ1-5; D possibly corresponds to TRBD1 (5 bases). The germline V gene encodes CDR1 LNHDA and CDR2 SQIVND (reference sequence). Trimming took off 5 bases at V and 2 bases at J, with 10 bases between the two ends. This CDR3 is built from 14 residues. The full variable domain, its missing parts supplied by reference TRBV19 and TRBJ1-5, is DGGITQSPKYLFRKEGQNVTLSCEQNLNHDAMYWYRQDPGQGLRLIYYSQIVNDFQKGDIAEGYSVSREKKESFPLTVTSAQKNPTAFYLCASSPQQGNQPQHFGDGTRLSIL.

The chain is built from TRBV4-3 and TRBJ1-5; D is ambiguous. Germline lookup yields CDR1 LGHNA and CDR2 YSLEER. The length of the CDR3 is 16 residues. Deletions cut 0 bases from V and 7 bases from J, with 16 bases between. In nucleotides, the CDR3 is TGCGCCAGCAGCCAAGATGGTAGCCCCACCGGACAGCCCCAGCATTTT. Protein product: CASSQDGSPTGQPQHF.

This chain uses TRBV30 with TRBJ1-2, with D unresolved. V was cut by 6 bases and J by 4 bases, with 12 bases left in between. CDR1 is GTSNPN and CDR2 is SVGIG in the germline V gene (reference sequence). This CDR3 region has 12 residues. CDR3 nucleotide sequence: TGTGCCTGCCCACAGAGGGTCTATGGCTACACCTTC. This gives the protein CACPQRVYGYTF.

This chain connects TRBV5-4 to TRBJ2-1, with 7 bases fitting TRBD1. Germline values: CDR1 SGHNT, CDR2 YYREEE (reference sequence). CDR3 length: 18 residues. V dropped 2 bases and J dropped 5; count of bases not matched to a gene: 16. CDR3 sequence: CASSFSYRGLDSHNEQFF. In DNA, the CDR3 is TGTGCCAGCAGCTTCAGCTACAGGGGATTGGATTCGCACAATGAGCAGTTCTTC.

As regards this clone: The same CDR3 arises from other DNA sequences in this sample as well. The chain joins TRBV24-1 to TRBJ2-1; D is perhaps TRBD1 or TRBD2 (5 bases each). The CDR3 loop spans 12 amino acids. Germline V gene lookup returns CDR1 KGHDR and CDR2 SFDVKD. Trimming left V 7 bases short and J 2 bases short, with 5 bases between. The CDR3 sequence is CATRGAYNEQFF. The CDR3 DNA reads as TGTGCCACCAGGGGGGCCTACAATGAGCAGTTCTTC.

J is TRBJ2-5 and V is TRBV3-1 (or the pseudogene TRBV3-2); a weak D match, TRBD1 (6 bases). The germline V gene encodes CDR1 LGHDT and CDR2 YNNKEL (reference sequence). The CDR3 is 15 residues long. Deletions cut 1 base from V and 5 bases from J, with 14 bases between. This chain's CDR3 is CASSQAPGVWETQYF. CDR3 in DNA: TGTGCCAGCAGCCAAGCTCCAGGGGTGTGGGAGACCCAGTACTTC.

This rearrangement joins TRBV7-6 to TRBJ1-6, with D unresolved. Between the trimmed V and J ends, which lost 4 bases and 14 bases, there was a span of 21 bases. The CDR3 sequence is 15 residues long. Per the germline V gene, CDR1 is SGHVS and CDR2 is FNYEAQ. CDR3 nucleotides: TGTGCCAGCAGCTCCAGCACGAGCGTCCCTTTGACCCTCCACTTT. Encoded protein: CASSSSTSVPLTLHF.